Listed below are T cell receptor beta chains from one sample, sequenced in a study of naive and memory T cell subsets. TCRdb recomputed calls from the UMI-ligation and nested PCR reads with MiXCR, one row per CDR3 protein. The sample includes 80,000 to 95,000 distinct CDR3 sequences, around 9% seen only once; the top ten take around 1.3%. Sample: naive CD8+ T cells from blood. The receptors stem from a human donor in good health. Both conserved end residues are part of each CDR3. Each record gives: J gene, D gene, V gene, clone size, CDR3 DNA, CDR3 protein. The D gene is left open where the match is weak. Some rows mark clone size as missing; the rest say once, few, many or name a class of expanded clone.

TRBJ1-1 . TRBV2 few TGTGCCAGCAGTTTGCAGGGTCCGTCGAGGGTCCGATTGAACACTGAAGCTTTCTTT CASSLQGPSRVRLNTEAFF
TRBJ1-6 . TRBV30 . TGTGCCTGGAGTGTCCCCTTTAATTCACCCCTCCACTTT CAWSVPFNSPLHF
TRBJ1-2 . TRBV7-9 many TGTGCCAGCAGAAGGGGGGACACCAACTATGGCTACACCTTC CASRRGDTNYGYTF
TRBJ2-7 . TRBV29-1 many TGCAGCGTGTGGGTGCGGTACGAGCAGTACTTC CSVWVRYEQYF
TRBJ2-3 TRBD2 TRBV7-2 many TGTGCCAGCTTAGACGCCATGCGGGAGGAAAGCACAGATACGCAGTATTTT CASLDAMREESTDTQYF
TRBJ2-1 TRBD1 TRBV6-6 few TGTGCCAGCAGTATCGACAGGGGGGGTGGCTACAATGAGCAGTTCTTC CASSIDRGGGYNEQFF
TRBJ2-5 . TRBV15 many TGTGCCACCAGCCGCACCTCAGGACACCAAGAGACCCAGTACTTC CATSRTSGHQETQYF
TRBJ1-1 . TRBV4-3 few TGCGCCAGCAGCCAAGGAACAACCTCAGGCACTGAAGCTTTCTTT CASSQGTTSGTEAFF
TRBJ2-7 TRBD2 TRBV28 many TGTGCCAGCAGAACCTACAGACTAGCGGGAGCAAACGAGCAGTACTTC CASRTYRLAGANEQYF
TRBJ2-3 . TRBV5-4 many TGTGCCAGCAGCTCAACGTCCGGGACTCTGTTAAGCACAGATACGCAGTATTTT CASSSTSGTLLSTDTQYF
TRBJ2-3 . TRBV6-5 . TGTGCCAGCAGTTCTAGAACCACCGCAGATACGCAGTATTTT CASSSRTTADTQYF
TRBJ1-4 TRBD1 TRBV7-2 few TGTGCCAGCAGCTTCTCGGGACAGGATAATGAAAAACTGTTTTTT CASSFSGQDNEKLFF
TRBJ1-6 . TRBV27 few TGTGCCAGCAGTCCCGACGGAGAATATAATTCACCCCTCCACTTT CASSPDGEYNSPLHF
TRBJ2-1 . TRBV6-2/TRBV6-3 . TGTGCCAGCAGTTCGACGACTCAGCTCCTATACAATGAGCAGTTCTTC CASSSTTQLLYNEQFF
TRBJ2-5 TRBD2 TRBV9 few TGTGCCAGCAGCGTAGGGGGGGGTCAAGAGACCCAGTACTTC CASSVGGGQETQYF
TRBJ2-7 . TRBV6-6 many TGTGCCAGCAGTCCCACCGGGAACGAGCAGTACTTC CASSPTGNEQYF
TRBJ2-6 . TRBV5-6 few TGTGCCAGCATTCTAATCACAGGGACCTCAACGACTGGGGCCAACGTCCTGACTTTC CASILITGTSTTGANVLTF
TRBJ1-1 . TRBV7-9 . TGTGCCAGCAGCCAAAGCACAGCGCCTGAAGCTTTCTTT CASSQSTAPEAFF
TRBJ2-1 . TRBV7-9 few TGTGCCAGCAGCTTAAGGCCCCCTCCCGGCGGGAATAACTTCAATGAGCAGTTCTTC CASSLRPPPGGNNFNEQFF
TRBJ2-5 TRBD2 TRBV20-1 . TGCAGTGCTCGGGAACTAGCGGGAGTAATGTGGGGCCAAGAGACCCAGTACTTC CSARELAGVMWGQETQYF
TRBJ1-1 . TRBV6-1 . TGTGCCAGCACCTTCAGGGAGTTCTCTGAAGCTTTCTTT CASTFREFSEAFF
TRBJ1-1 . TRBV20-1 . TGCAGTGCTAGCCAGGGAGGAGGAACTGAAGCTTTCTTT CSASQGGGTEAFF
TRBJ1-2 TRBD1 TRBV5-6 few TGTGCCAGCACCGGGGACAGGGTTTATGGCTACACCTTC CASTGDRVYGYTF
TRBJ2-1 . TRBV28 . TGTGCCAGCAGACCAGACTGGAGCTCCTACAATGAGCAGTTCTTC CASRPDWSSYNEQFF
TRBJ1-1 . TRBV20-1 . TGCAGTGCCAGCGTAAACACTGAAGCTTTCTTT CSASVNTEAFF
TRBJ1-2 . TRBV27 . TGTGCCAGCAGACCGTACCCGGAGGCTCCTGACGGCTACACCTTC CASRPYPEAPDGYTF
TRBJ2-1 TRBD1 TRBV29-1 many TGCAGCGTTGATTGGGACAGGGGACACTTCAATGAGCAGTTCTTC CSVDWDRGHFNEQFF
TRBJ2-7 TRBD1 TRBV7-9 many TGTGCCAGCAGCCCGACAACAGGGGGGGAGCAGTACTTC CASSPTTGGEQYF
TRBJ1-1 . TRBV6-6 many TGTGCCAGCAGCCATATGATTGAAGCTTTCTTT CASSHMIEAFF
TRBJ1-2 . TRBV7-9 few TGTGCCAGCAGCCACCAGGGTCTGACAACTATCAGTGGCTACACCTTC CASSHQGLTTISGYTF
TRBJ2-7 TRBD2 TRBV7-9 . TGTGCCAGCAGCGACGCTGGTGCGGGGGGCTCCTACGAGCAGTACTTC CASSDAGAGGSYEQYF
TRBJ2-4 . TRBV6-1 few TGTGCCAGCAGTGAAAGTAGGCAGTACTTC CASSESRQYF
TRBJ2-7 . TRBV12-3/TRBV12-4 . TGTGCCAGCAGTTTTAACAGGGTGTTGAACGAGCAGTACTTC CASSFNRVLNEQYF
TRBJ2-7 . TRBV19 few TGTGCCAGTAGTATGTCAAAGGGGCGCGAGCAGTACTTC CASSMSKGREQYF
TRBJ2-2 TRBD1 TRBV7-9 many TGTGCCAGCAGCTTATGGAGGACAGGGCCCCACACCGGGGAGCTGTTTTTT CASSLWRTGPHTGELFF
TRBJ2-7 . TRBV12-3/TRBV12-4 few TGTGCCAGCAGTTTATCTTCGTTCCACTTGGCACGCGAGCAGTACTTC CASSLSSFHLAREQYF
TRBJ2-5 TRBD1 TRBV7-9 . TGTGCCAGCAGCTCGACTACCCGGACAGGGGGCTTAGAGACCCAGTACTTC CASSSTTRTGGLETQYF
TRBJ1-1 . TRBV2 many TGTGCCCTCAACGGGGATGGGGCCACTGAAGCTTTCTTT CALNGDGATEAFF
TRBJ2-5 . TRBV29-1 many TGCAGCACTGTGGGGGGACAAGAGACCCAGTACTTC CSTVGGQETQYF
TRBJ2-5 TRBD2 TRBV27 few TGTGCCAGCAGGGCTTTTGCGGGAGGGCCTCAAGAGACCCAGTACTTC CASRAFAGGPQETQYF
TRBJ2-1 TRBD2 TRBV29-1 many TGCAGCGTTGACGTAGCGGGAGTGTACAATGAGCAGTTCTTC CSVDVAGVYNEQFF
TRBJ2-7 TRBD1 TRBV5-6 . TGTGCCAGCAGCCCTACAGGGGACGAGCAGTACTTC CASSPTGDEQYF
TRBJ2-3 . TRBV6-2/TRBV6-3 few TGTGCCAGCAGTTGGGTAGGCACAGATACGCAGTATTTT CASSWVGTDTQYF
TRBJ2-3 . TRBV10-3 few TGTGCCATCAGTGAGGGGGACGGGGAAGATACGCAGTATTTT CAISEGDGEDTQYF
TRBJ1-5 . TRBV13 many TGTGCCAGCAGCTTCACAGGGAACGTAGGTCAGCCCCAGCATTTT CASSFTGNVGQPQHF
TRBJ2-1 . TRBV15 . TGTGCCACCAGCCATGCCCGTAGCTCCTACAATGAGCAGTTCTTC CATSHARSSYNEQFF
TRBJ1-4 . TRBV15 . TGTGCCACCAGCACCACCCACGACATCGAGGCAACTAATGAAAAACTGTTTTTT CATSTTHDIEATNEKLFF
TRBJ2-7 . TRBV5-4 many TGTGCCAGCAGCTTGGGTCCGAGCGGTACCTACGAGCAGTACTTC CASSLGPSGTYEQYF
TRBJ1-4 . TRBV6-6 few TGTGCCAGCAGTTACTTGCCTGATCGGGCAACTAATGAAAAACTGTTTTTT CASSYLPDRATNEKLFF
TRBJ1-2 . TRBV29-1 few TGCAGCGTTGGGGTCAGGTCCTATGGCTACACCTTC CSVGVRSYGYTF
TRBJ2-2 TRBD2 TRBV10-2 many TGCGCCAGCAGTGAGACACTAGCGGGATTGACCGGGGAGCTGTTTTTT CASSETLAGLTGELFF
TRBJ2-1 . TRBV3-1 . TGTGCCGGCAGCGCGTGGGACCAGGGAGACAATGAGCAGTTCTTC CAGSAWDQGDNEQFF
TRBJ2-7 TRBD2 TRBV28 many TGTGCCAGCAAACTTGGACTAGCGGCAACCTACGAGCAGTACTTC CASKLGLAATYEQYF
TRBJ2-4 TRBD1 TRBV6-2/TRBV6-3 . TGTGCGAGGGGCCCGGACAGGGCAGCCAAAAACATTCAGTACTTC CARGPDRAAKNIQYF